This TCR beta chain was obtained from a study of T cells in Graves' hyperthyroidism and ophthalmopathy. As for the study in general: The blood sample was taken at first diagnosis, before treatment began.

At least 3 on the Clinical Activity Score was recorded for ophthalmopathy patients, who also had NOSPECS grade at least 4 and duration under 3 months. Isolation of PBMCs was performed on around 9.4 ml fresh peripheral blood. The source material, RNA transcripts, was used to amplify TCR beta CDR3 regions. Carried out on the TCR CDR3, a first-round RT-PCR used the HTBI primer set. TCRdb re-derived calls from the multiplex PCR reads in MiXCR, one entry per CDR3 protein. The data show 250,000 to 350,000 distinct CDR3 sequences, with 17% seen just once and around 55% held by the top ten. The germline V gene encodes CDR1 DFQATT and CDR2 SNEGSKA (reference sequence). CDR3 size: 13 residues. V shed 5 bases and J 2 bases; nucleotides not matched to a gene: 4.

The specimen sequenced was blood. This chain links TRBV20-1 with TRBJ2-5, with TRBD1 matching 8 bases. This TCR was sampled from an older woman with Graves' ophthalmopathy. The CDR3 bases are TGCAGTGCTTATACAGGGGGACAAGAGACCCAGTACTTC. Encoded protein: CSAYTGGQETQYF.